Below, 22 T cell receptor beta chains from the same sample are listed, as sequenced in a study of blood T cell repertoires in COVID-19. Only in-frame clones appear in the TCRdb table, and some are missing; sequencing was by immunoSEQ multiplex PCR. The sample consists of roughly 380,000 clones, almost 90% of them appearing once. Sequencing was carried out using PBMCs or T cells enriched from blood (not recorded which). The receptor set was obtained from a woman aged 25 to 39 who had been exposed to COVID-19.

This clone appeared once. The sample holds other DNA sequences that translate to the same CDR3. This chain joins TRBV5-1 and TRBJ2-7; no clear D. Germline CDR1 and CDR2: SGHRS and YFSETQ. Trimming took 3 bases from V and 2 from J, leaving 3 bases between them. The CDR3 has 11 residues. This chain's CDR3 is CASSSAYEQYF. CDR3 nucleotides: TGCGCCAGCAGCTCAGCCTACGAGCAGTACTTC.

The chain recombines TRBV19 with TRBJ2-2; 7 bases match TRBD2. The CDR3 totals 14 residues. Germline CDR1 is LNHDA and CDR2 is SQIVND (reference sequence). With 5 bases clipped from V and 7 bases from J, the junction kept 7 bases outside the gene matches. CDR3 protein: CASSRTGGGGELFF. The CDR3 bases are TGTGCCAGTAGTCGCACGGGGGGTGGCGGGGAGCTGTTTTTT. Using reference TRBV19 and TRBJ2-2 for the parts outside the CDR3, the full variable domain is DGGITQSPKYLFRKEGQNVTLSCEQNLNHDAMYWYRQDPGQGLRLIYYSQIVNDFQKGDIAEGYSVSREKKESFPLTVTSAQKNPTAFYLCASSRTGGGGELFFGEGSRLTVL.

The chain is built from TRBV6-2 or TRBV6-3 and TRBJ2-7, with 9 positions matching TRBD2. The germline CDR1 and CDR2 sequences are MNHEY and SVGEGT. This CDR3 has 21 amino acids. V was pared by 0 bases and J by 6 bases, with 24 bases of the junction left unmatched. CDR3 in amino acids: CASSYSNILFGVAGVESEQYF. CDR3 coding DNA: TGTGCCAGCAGTTACTCGAATATCTTATTCGGGGTAGCGGGAGTTGAGAGCGAGCAGTACTTC.

This chain links TRBV21-1 with TRBJ2-3; TRBD2 was called by the table and not checked on the DNA. TRBV21-1 is assigned pseudogene status. The CDR3 length is 15 residues. CDR3 protein: CASTPLLNLADTQYF. CDR3 DNA: TGTGCCAGCACCCCTCTCCTAAACCTGGCAGATACGCAGTATTTT.

CDR3: CASSEGLAGVNEQFF. CDR3 sequence (DNA): TGTGCCAGTAGTGAGGGACTAGCGGGAGTAAATGAGCAGTTCTTC. The J gene is TRBJ2-1, the V gene TRBV19; 14 bases match TRBD2. Germline values: CDR1 LNHDA, CDR2 SQIVND (reference sequence). V lost 5 bases to trimming and J lost 7 bases; unmatched junction nucleotides: 4. This CDR3 has 15 amino acids. Using reference TRBV19 and TRBJ2-1 for the parts outside the CDR3, the full variable domain is DGGITQSPKYLFRKEGQNVTLSCEQNLNHDAMYWYRQDPGQGLRLIYYSQIVNDFQKGDIAEGYSVSREKKESFPLTVTSAQKNPTAFYLCASSEGLAGVNEQFFGPGTRLTVL.

The V and J genes are TRBV28 and TRBJ1-1; 7 bases align to TRBD1. The CDR3 consists of 16 residues. In germline, CDR1 is MDHEN, CDR2 SYDVKM. V dropped 5 bases and J dropped 1; count of bases not matched to a gene: 10. CDR3: CASSPPGTVTNTEAFF. The CDR3 nucleotides are TGTGCCAGCAGTCCCCCGGGGACAGTTACGAACACTGAAGCTTTCTTT.

This chain uses TRBV19 with TRBJ1-4, with 10 bases fitting TRBD1. The CDR3 spans 14 residues. CDR1 is LNHDA and CDR2 is SQIVND in the germline V gene (reference sequence). The trim removed 6 bases at V and 8 bases at J, leaving 6 bases unmatched. CDR3 region: CASSRGQGGEKLFF. Here the CDR3 DNA reads TGTGCCAGTAGCCGCGGACAGGGGGGGGAAAAACTGTTTTTT.

This clone was seen a handful of times. V is TRBV5-1 and J is TRBJ2-7; a possible D gene is TRBD1 (6 bases). V was cut by 0 bases and J by 2 bases, with 15 bases left in between. The CDR3 contains 16 residues. Germline CDR1 and CDR2: SGHRS and YFSETQ. CDR3 in DNA: TGCGCCAGCAGCTTGGGACGGTGGGGGCCGACCTACGAGCAGTACTTC. Translation: CASSLGRWGPTYEQYF.

The chain couples TRBV7-8 to TRBJ2-7, with 10 nucleotides matching TRBD2. The V segment lost 1 base and the J segment 2 bases; nucleotides outside the gene matches: 5. The CDR3 is 16 amino acids. Germline V lookup: CDR1 SGHVS, CDR2 FQNEAQ. The CDR3 coding sequence is TGTGCCAGCAGCTTAGGCACTAGCGGGAAACCCTACGAGCAGTACTTC. This sequence encodes CASSLGTSGKPYEQYF. Full variable domain (missing parts from reference TRBV7-8 and TRBJ2-7): GAGVSQSPRYKVAKRGQDVALRCDPISGHVSLFWYQQALGQGPEFLTYFQNEAQLDKSGLPSDRFFAERPEGSVSTLKIQRTQQEDSAVYLCASSLGTSGKPYEQYFGPGTRLTVT.

This clone was seen only a few times. The chain recombines TRBV5-1 with TRBJ2-3, with 10 bases identical to TRBD2. J gave up 6 bases and V 4 bases, and 14 bases lay outside the gene matches. Germline CDR1 SGHRS, CDR2 YFSETQ. The CDR3 covers 17 residues. CDR3 region: CASSPGVAGGLVDTQYF. CDR3 coding DNA: TGCGCCAGCAGCCCTGGAGTAGCGGGAGGCCTTGTGGATACGCAGTATTTT.

V and J are TRBV28 and TRBJ2-7; D gene ambiguous. The CDR3 is 15 residues long. V was clipped by 6 bases and J by 2 bases, with 17 bases between them. The germline CDR1 and CDR2 sequences are MDHEN and SYDVKM. The DNA for the CDR3 is TGTGCCAGCAGCCCCCCCAGTCCTTCCCCCTACGAGCAGTACTTC. The encoded protein is CASSPPSPSPYEQYF. The full variable domain, its missing parts supplied by reference TRBV28 and TRBJ2-7, is DVKVTQSSRYLVKRTGEKVFLECVQDMDHENMFWYRQDPGLGLRLIYFSYDVKMKEKGDIPEGYSVSREKKERFSLILESASTNQTSMYLCASSPPSPSPYEQYFGPGTRLTVT.

The chain carries TRBV7-7 and TRBJ2-1; possible D gene TRBD1, 6 bases. This CDR3 contains 15 residues. Trimming shortened V by 5 bases and J by 2 bases, and 13 bases separated the two germline ends. Germline V CDR1 and CDR2: SSHAT, FNYEAQ (reference sequence). In nucleotides, the CDR3 is TGTGCCAGCAGCACTTCGGACAGAACCTACAATGAGCAGTTCTTC. Translated: CASSTSDRTYNEQFF.

The chain combines TRBV5-1 with TRBJ1-2, with a possible D match to TRBD1 (6 bases). Germline V gene sequence: CDR1 SGHRS, CDR2 YFSETQ. The CDR3 contains 15 residues. With 3 bases removed from V and 3 bases from J, the gap between germline ends came to 15 bases. The CDR3 DNA sequence: TGCGCCAGCAGCTCCGGACAGAGGGGAGACTATGGCTACACCTTC. Translated, it gives CASSSGQRGDYGYTF.

This chain's CDR3 is CASSFRFTGDRTEAFF. CDR3 bases: TGTGCCAGCAGCTTCCGTTTCACAGGGGACCGCACTGAAGCTTTCTTT. The gene calls are TRBV7-6 and TRBJ1-1, with 7 bases lining up with TRBD1. Germline CDR1 reads SGHVS; CDR2 reads FNYEAQ. The J segment lost 4 bases and the V segment lost 3 bases, leaving 11 bases of the junction unmatched. CDR3 length equals 16 residues.

V and J are TRBV28 and TRBJ1-2, with D unresolved. This CDR3 region has 12 residues. V was shortened by 7 bases and J by 4 bases, with 10 bases between the two germline ends. Germline assignment: CDR1 MDHEN and CDR2 SYDVKM. The CDR3 bases are TGTGCCAGCATACGGGTCCCCTATGGCTACACCTTC. Amino acid sequence: CASIRVPYGYTF.

This clone was detected only once. The chain couples TRBV28 to TRBJ2-3; D might be TRBD2 (6 bases). Germline CDR1 and CDR2: MDHEN and SYDVKM. The V end lost 3 bases, the J end lost 2 bases, and 12 bases lay between the germline ends. This CDR3 has 15 amino acids. The CDR3 nucleotides read TGTGCCAGCAGTTTCGGCGGGACTCCCACAGATACGCAGTATTTT. Its translation: CASSFGGTPTDTQYF.

V gene TRBV3-1 (or the pseudogene TRBV3-2) combines with J gene TRBJ1-2; D gene ambiguous. The germline V gene encodes CDR1 LGHDT and CDR2 YNNKEL (reference sequence). This CDR3 comprises 12 residues. Trimming removed 1 base from V and 8 bases from J, with 8 bases in between. The CDR3 DNA is TGTGCCAGCAGCCAAGGGGCTTGGGGCTACACCTTC. This sequence encodes CASSQGAWGYTF.

The chain links TRBV28 to TRBJ2-5; maybe TRBD1 (6 bases). The V end lost 5 bases, the J end lost 5 bases, and 18 bases lay between the germline ends. Germline V gene lookup returns CDR1 MDHEN and CDR2 SYDVKM. CDR3 length: 15 amino acids. CDR3 protein: CASSPSGQLRETQYF. The CDR3 region has the DNA TGTGCCAGCAGTCCCTCGGGACAACTCAGGGAGACCCAGTACTTC.

The V and J genes are TRBV19 and TRBJ1-2, with 9 bases matching TRBD1. J lost 1 base, V lost 5 bases, and 2 bases had no gene match. Germline values: CDR1 LNHDA, CDR2 SQIVND (reference sequence). The CDR3 totals 14 residues. CDR3 sequence (DNA): TGTGCCAGTAGTCGACAGGGGGTTAACTATGGCTACACCTTC. Its translation is CASSRQGVNYGYTF.

The chain recombines TRBV27 with TRBJ2-7; 9 bases line up with TRBD1. The germline CDR1 and CDR2 sequences are MNHEY and SMNVEV (reference sequence). The CDR3 is made up of 16 amino acids. V lost 6 bases, J lost 2 bases, and 11 bases stayed unmatched. The CDR3 sequence: CASSRSPTGGTYEQYF. In DNA, the CDR3 is TGTGCCAGCAGCCGATCCCCGACAGGGGGGACCTACGAGCAGTACTTC.

The count of this clone is one. This rearrangement joins TRBV11-2 to TRBJ1-6; 8 bases line up with TRBD1. The germline V gene encodes CDR1 SGHAT and CDR2 FQNNGV. V was pared by 1 base and J by 10 bases, with 9 bases of the junction left unmatched. This CDR3 has 16 residues. The CDR3 reads CASSLVGQGIGSPLHF. CDR3 nucleotides: TGTGCCAGCAGCTTAGTAGGACAGGGAATAGGGTCACCCCTCCACTTT.

This clone occurred once. The gene calls are TRBV30 and TRBJ2-7, with 11 bases identical to TRBD2. J lost 4 bases, V lost 0 bases, and 11 bases had no gene match. The germline V gene encodes CDR1 GTSNPN and CDR2 SVGIG (reference sequence). This CDR3 is 17 amino acids long. CDR3 nucleotide sequence: TGTGCCTGGAGTGTACTCTCAGGGTCTAGCGGGAGGTACGAGCAGTACTTC. It translates to CAWSVLSGSSGRYEQYF. The complete variable domain, with remaining parts taken from reference TRBV30 and TRBJ2-7, reads SQTIHQWPATLVQPVGSPLSLECTVEGTSNPNLYWYRQAAGRGLQLLFYSVGIGQISSEVPQNLSASRPQDRQFILSSKKLLLSDSGFYLCAWSVLSGSSGRYEQYFGPGTRLTVT.